These 22 T cell receptor beta chains came from one sample sequenced in a study of metastatic and nonmetastatic thyroid tumors. TCRdb re-processed the PCR reads through MiXCR. Found here are roughly 59,000 clones, around 15% of them singletons; the top ten hold about 8.4%. There were no patients who had received any treatment before thyroid surgery. The sequencing sample was made of blood. Receptors originate from a male donor with papillary thyroid cancer or a benign thyroid nodule (not recorded which). Some clones in this sample may be carry-over from other donors' samples.

This clone is termed medium-sized. The rearrangement joins TRBV28 to TRBJ2-4; D uncertain. CDR1 is MDHEN, CDR2 SYDVKM, per germline. The CDR3 contains 15 residues. V shed 3 bases and J shed 1 base, with 10 bases lying between them. CDR3 DNA: TGTGCCAGCAGTTTGGGTCTGGGGGCCAAAAACATTCAGTACTTC. Its protein product is CASSLGLGAKNIQYF. Combining the CDR3 with reference TRBV28 and TRBJ2-4 gives the whole variable domain DVKVTQSSRYLVKRTGEKVFLECVQDMDHENMFWYRQDPGLGLRLIYFSYDVKMKEKGDIPEGYSVSREKKERFSLILESASTNQTSMYLCASSLGLGAKNIQYFGAGTRLSVL.

This clone was seen many times. V is TRBV27 and J is TRBJ2-7, with 7 nucleotides matching TRBD1. Germline V gives CDR1 MNHEY, CDR2 SMNVEV (reference sequence). J was trimmed by 3 bases and V by 5 bases; bases with no gene match: 7. The CDR3 is made up of 14 amino acids. CDR3 sequence: CASSHRGNSYEQYF. In nucleotides, the CDR3 is TGTGCCAGCAGTCACAGGGGTAACAGCTACGAGCAGTACTTC.

At least ten counts were recorded for this clone. The V and J genes are TRBV19 and TRBJ1-1, with D possibly TRBD1 on 5 matching bases. Germline CDR1 reads LNHDA; CDR2 reads SQIVND (reference sequence). With 6 bases removed from V and 6 bases from J, the gap between germline ends came to 17 bases. The CDR3 covers 14 residues. Written as DNA, the CDR3 is TGTGCCAGTAGGAAAAGGCAGGGTGGTGCTGAAGCTTTCTTT. Translated: CASRKRQGGAEAFF.

The chain joins TRBV20-1 to TRBJ2-7; the D is unclear. This CDR3 is 12 amino acids long. CDR1 is DFQATT, CDR2 SNEGSKA, per germline (reference sequence). V was trimmed by 5 bases and J by 4 bases, leaving 12 bases between them. This CDR3 reads CSAGDIFYEQYV. The CDR3 bases are TGCAGTGCTGGTGACATATTTTACGAGCAGTACGTC.

This clone has a count of ten or more. V gene TRBV20-1 combines with J gene TRBJ2-7; D is possibly TRBD1 (8 bases). This CDR3 region has 14 residues. From germline, CDR1 is DFQATT and CDR2 SNEGSKA (reference sequence). The V and J ends lost 3 bases and 1 base respectively, with 13 bases between them. DNA of the CDR3: TGCAGTGCTAGGACAGGGGAGGGGTCCTACGAGCAGTACGTC. Protein sequence: CSARTGEGSYEQYV.

At least ten counts were recorded for this clone. The V gene is TRBV5-4, the J gene TRBJ1-2, with no clear D. Trimming removed 3 bases at V and 0 bases at J, with 12 bases between. This CDR3 has 15 residues. CDR1 and CDR2 (germline): SGHNT, YYREEE (reference sequence). Here the CDR3 DNA reads TGTGCCAGCAGCTCCTACTCGCAACCTAACTATGGCTACACCTTC. Residues: CASSSYSQPNYGYTF.

This chain uses TRBV28 with TRBJ1-2, with a possible D match to TRBD1 (6 bases). This CDR3 is built from 15 residues. V was shortened by 7 bases and J by 7 bases, with 22 bases between the two germline ends. Germline V CDR1 and CDR2: MDHEN, SYDVKM. The CDR3: CASISTGYAACGYTF. The CDR3, as DNA: TGTGCCAGCATATCTACAGGGTACGCTGCCTGTGGCTACACCTTC.

The chain carries TRBV11-2 and TRBJ1-2; the match to TRBD1 covers 8 bases. Germline CDR1 reads SGHAT; CDR2 reads FQNNGV. CDR3 length: 16 amino acids. The junction had 16 bases not matched to a gene; V was cut back by 4 bases and J by 9 bases. The CDR3 sequence: CASSSAPGQAVPCYTF. As DNA, the CDR3 is TGTGCCAGCAGCTCGGCCCCGGGACAGGCGGTCCCTTGCTACACCTTC.

This clone was seen ten or more times. J is TRBJ2-5 and V is TRBV15; D gene unclear. This CDR3 is 15 amino acids long. The V end was cut by 3 bases, the J end by 5 bases, with 16 bases between. CDR1 is LNHNV, CDR2 YYDKDF, per germline (reference sequence). CDR3 amino acids: CATSRLGPVGETQYF. CDR3 DNA: TGTGCCACCAGCAGGCTCGGACCCGTGGGTGAGACCCAGTACTTC. Using reference TRBV15 and TRBJ2-5 for the parts outside the CDR3, the full variable domain is DAMVIQNPRYQVTQFGKPVTLSCSQTLNHNVMYWYQQKSSQAPKLLFHYYDKDFNNEADTPDNFQSRRPNTSFCFLDIRSPGLGDTAMYLCATSRLGPVGETQYFGPGTRLLVL.

The chain uses TRBV11-3 and TRBJ2-3; 8 nucleotides align to TRBD1. This CDR3 is built from 13 residues. The V gene's germline CDR1 is SGHNT and CDR2 YENEEA. J was trimmed by 8 bases and V by 5 bases; bases with no gene match: 6. In nucleotides, the CDR3 is TGTGCCAGCAGCGGACAGGGTATCGGTACGCAGTATTTT. Translation: CASSGQGIGTQYF.

This clone was counted at least ten times. The genes are TRBV30 and TRBJ2-1; unclear D gene. The V and J ends lost 0 bases and 6 bases respectively, with 12 bases between them. CDR1 GTSNPN and CDR2 SVGIG come from the germline V gene (reference sequence). This CDR3 spans 14 amino acids. CDR3 in amino acids: CAWSVGAIGNEQFF. The CDR3 nucleotides are TGTGCCTGGAGTGTAGGAGCAATTGGCAATGAGCAGTTCTTC.

There are many counts of this clone. Distinct nucleotide sequences in the sample also encode this CDR3. J is TRBJ2-5 and V is TRBV12-3 or TRBV12-4; D gene unclear. The CDR3 length is 11 residues. Trimming left V 2 bases short and J 5 bases short, with 3 bases between. The CDR3 nucleotides are TGTGCCAGCAGTTTACGGGAGACCCAGTACTTC. Protein sequence: CASSLRETQYF.

This clone was seen ten or more times. This rearrangement joins TRBV7-2 to TRBJ2-7, with D possibly TRBD2 on 5 matching bases. CDR1 is SGHTA and CDR2 is FQGNSA in the germline V gene. The CDR3 is made up of 12 amino acids. V lost 0 bases to trimming and J lost 6 bases, with 6 bases between them. The CDR3 region is CASSLALGEQYF. CDR3 bases: TGTGCCAGCAGCTTAGCACTAGGCGAGCAGTACTTC.

There are many counts of this clone. The V gene is TRBV9, the J gene TRBJ1-1, with a possible D match to TRBD1 (6 bases). The germline CDR1 and CDR2 sequences are SGDLS and YYNGEE. The CDR3 extends over 15 amino acids. With 3 bases removed from V and 5 bases from J, the gap between germline ends came to 17 bases. CDR3 DNA: TGTGCCAGCAGCGCCGGGACACGGGTTGGTACTGAAGCTTTCTTT. It encodes CASSAGTRVGTEAFF.

This clone came up once. A much larger clone is a single base away; this may be a read error. V and J are TRBV7-2 and TRBJ1-4; D is uncertain. CDR1 is SGHTA and CDR2 is FQGNSA in the germline V gene. The CDR3 has 15 residues. V dropped 1 base and J dropped 3 bases, with 9 bases sitting between them. The CDR3 DNA follows: TGTGCCAGCAGCTTAGATTGGACCCCTAATGAAAAACTGTTTTTT. It yields the protein CASSLDWTPNEKLFF.

This clone has at least ten counts. The chain has TRBV2 and TRBJ2-6, with unresolved D. Germline values: CDR1 SNHLY, CDR2 FYNNEI. The V end lost 6 bases, the J end lost 3 bases, and 18 bases lay between the germline ends. The CDR3 spans 17 residues. In nucleotides, the CDR3 is TGTGCCAGCAGCTCCCGGACCCGACAAGTTGGGGCCAACGTCCTGACTTTC. As protein: CASSSRTRQVGANVLTF.

At least ten counts were recorded for this clone. The chain uses TRBV7-3 and TRBJ2-4; D not certain. Trimming took off 5 bases at V and 8 bases at J, with 10 bases between the two ends. This CDR3 has 12 residues. Germline V gene data show CDR1 as SGHTA and CDR2 as FQGTGA. CDR3 in DNA: TGTGCCAGCAGCCCACCGCAACACATTCAGTACTTC. This sequence encodes CASSPPQHIQYF.

This chain uses TRBV20-1 with TRBJ2-1; the match to TRBD2 covers 9 bases. The CDR3 is 18 amino acids. Germline V gene data show CDR1 as DFQATT and CDR2 as SNEGSKA (reference sequence). V lost 0 bases and J lost 7; bases outside the gene matches: 16. The CDR3 coding sequence is TGCAGTGCTAGAGATTACGTGGCGGGAGGGCCGGTGGTGAATGAGCAGTTCTTC. Translating gives CSARDYVAGGPVVNEQFF.

This clone was detected many times. The rearrangement uses TRBV12-3 or TRBV12-4 and TRBJ1-2; D unclear. V was trimmed by 1 base and J by 1 base, leaving 10 bases between them. This CDR3 has 15 amino acids. The CDR3 spells CASSLGIVNNYGYTF. CDR3 DNA sequence: TGTGCCAGCAGTTTAGGAATAGTAAATAACTATGGCTACACCTTC.

This clone was counted ten times or more. The chain links TRBV28 to TRBJ2-7; D not resolved. V dropped 2 bases and J dropped 5 bases, with 4 bases sitting between them. This CDR3 contains 11 residues. Germline CDR1 reads MDHEN; CDR2 reads SYDVKM. CDR3 in amino acids: CASSLVDEQYF. CDR3 sequence (DNA): TGTGCCAGCAGTTTAGTGGACGAGCAGTACTTC.

The sample holds many counts of this clone. V usage is TRBV6-1 and J usage is TRBJ2-1; TRBD2 matches at 13 bases. This CDR3 has 15 amino acids. The V gene's germline CDR1 is MNHNS and CDR2 SASEGT. J gave up 5 bases and V 6 bases, and 4 bases lay outside the gene matches. The CDR3 loop reads CASSPGTSGNNEQFF. As DNA, the CDR3 is TGTGCCAGCAGCCCCGGGACTAGCGGGAACAATGAGCAGTTCTTC.

This clone has a count of ten or more. V is TRBV18 and J is TRBJ2-7; D possibly corresponds to TRBD1 (6 bases). V dropped 4 bases and J dropped 1 base, with 11 bases sitting between them. From germline, CDR1 is KGHSH and CDR2 LQKENI. The CDR3 is made up of 14 amino acids. The CDR3 bases are TGTGCCAGCTCACACAGGGACGGATCCTACGAGCAGTACGTC. Translating gives CASSHRDGSYEQYV.